There are a few counts of the clone carrying this T cell receptor beta chain. Its specificity is not known. Combining a sample-barcoded 5' primer with a J-beta primer mix, a second PCR ran for roughly 7 to 11 cycles. Template switching added a 12-random-nucleotide identifier to every cDNA molecule. One entry per CDR3 protein results from TCRdb running MiXCR on the 5' RACE reads. The data hold about 680,000 distinct CDR3 sequences, with around 48% observed a single time. The data belong to a study of blood T cells in healthy people across ages. Study-level results: Bulk PBMC profiling left naive and antigen-experienced comparisons inconclusive.

The CDR3 consists of 14 residues. Germline values: CDR1 MNHNY, CDR2 SVGAGI (reference sequence). Trimming took 6 bases from V and 8 from J, leaving 19 bases between them. Sequences were obtained from blood. The origin of this receptor is a woman aged 60-75 years in good health. This chain links TRBV6-6 with TRBJ1-2, with D perhaps TRBD1 (5 bases). Here the CDR3 DNA reads TGTGCCAGCAGGAACAGTGGGGAAGGGGAGGGCTACACCTTC. Amino acids: CASRNSGEGEGYTF.